This T cell receptor (beta chain) was captured in a study of cytomegalovirus exposure and HLA in healthy donors. Study-level background: From donors who were HLA-typed, an early data release held 80 million or so unique TCRs.

This clone was observed a handful of times. Its antigen is not identified. This same CDR3 is encoded by further DNA sequences in the sample. CDR1 is MDHEN, CDR2 SYDVKM, per germline. CDR3 length equals 13 residues. The V gene end was trimmed by 6 bases and the J gene end by 2 bases; junction bases not matched to a gene: 1. The PCR made use of 60 Vbeta and 13 Jbeta primers. Measured with immunoSEQ multiplex PCR; TCRdb has only the in-frame clones, and not every one. The sample includes fewer than 250,000 clones, over 65% of them seen just once. Findings of the study overall: Analysis performed later found more than 15,000 TCR beta sequences associated with HLA alleles at 0.05 false discovery rate.

The clonotype comes from a man between 18 and 29 years old in good health and CMV-seronegative. The sample comprised PBMCs. The V and J genes are TRBV28 and TRBJ1-1; 9 bases map to TRBD1. As DNA, the CDR3 is TGTGCCAGCAGGGGACAGGGAAACACTGAAGCTTTCTTT. It specifies CASRGQGNTEAFF.